The entry below gives a single T cell receptor beta chain sequence along with its context. Antigen specificity is unknown. These data are taken from a study of beta chain features in type 1 diabetes. Across the whole study: Patients did not differ from healthy donors in age, gender or cell yield.

Purity (above 98%) was reached by all sorted populations. Study-level results: Shortening that was moderate but significant affected the TCRB CDR3s of Type 1 diabetes patients in all four CD4+ subsets. Researchers reported that naive, central memory and Treg TCRB repertoires appeared more similar in patients than in healthy donors.

Expressed TCRB transcripts were sequenced after all isolated RNA was converted to cDNA. Sequenced by immunoSEQ multiplex PCR; TCRdb stores in-frame clones only, minus some. Here the sample spans about 340,000 clones, 13% being singletons. The CDR3 length is 17 residues. CDR1 and CDR2 from the germline V gene are SGHNT and YYREEE (reference sequence). With 4 bases clipped from V and 4 bases from J, the junction kept 13 bases outside the gene matches. The clonotype was recovered from a woman between 18 and 29 years old with type 1 diabetes. The V call is TRBV5-4, the J call TRBJ2-7; the match to TRBD1 covers 11 bases. What was sequenced was naive CD4+ T cells from blood. The CDR3 spells CASSPQTPGQGEYEQYF. DNA of the CDR3: TGTGCCAGCAGCCCCCAGACACCGGGACAGGGGGAGTACGAGCAGTACTTC.